The TCR beta chain described here comes from a study of breast tumors, draining lymph nodes, adjacent tissues. TCRdb itself ran the multiplex PCR reads through MiXCR, one entry per CDR3 protein. The repertoire consists of roughly 260,000 distinct CDR3 sequences, with around 30% occurring once and the leading ten covering over 0.95%. Samples came from axillary lymph nodes draining the breast cancer. General observations from the study: Compared with basal-like, luminal-like tumors shared significantly more repertoire with nontumor tissue. Tumor repertoires ranked between lymph nodes and nontumor tissue in diversity, with V and J gene preferences.

The CDR3 runs to 13 residues. V was pared by 3 bases and J by 6 bases, with 12 bases between. Germline V gene data show CDR1 as SGHTA and CDR2 as FQGTGA. At least ten counts were recorded for this clonotype. Its antigen is still unknown. This chain uses TRBV7-3 with TRBJ2-7, with D uncertain. The material sequenced was axillary lymph node tissue. This TCR was recovered from a female donor with breast cancer. Some clones in this sample may be carry-over from other donors' samples. The CDR3 DNA sequence: TGTGCCAGCAGCTTCGACTCCGGTGGCGAGCAGTACTTC. This codes for CASSFDSGGEQYF.